Listed here is a single T cell receptor delta chain. Its antigen is unknown. The translation of this DNA and the TCRdb protein of a much larger clone differ at residue 9, probably owing to a read error; the protein shown here is translated from the DNA. This sample stems from a study of γδ T cells in repeated Plasmodium falciparum infection. Study at large: Over roughly 600 days, donors received four mosquito-bite P. falciparum NF54 infections.

Points from the study as a whole: The Malian cohort came from a small rural village of predominantly one ethnic group.

TCRdb reanalyzed the multiplex PCR reads using CATT. Here the sample spans more than 45,000 delta-chain clones, around 1.7% being singletons. The sequence was collected from a pool of human donors (malaria-infected and uninfected, not separated). Sequencing was done on a sample of gamma-delta T cells from blood.

The CDR3 DNA reads TGTGCTCTTGGGGAACTAGGCTGGGAGATACCCTCATACACCGATAAACTCATCTTT. Its translation is CALGELGWEIPSYTDKLIF. The chain couples TRDV1 to TRDJ1; the D gene is possibly TRDD3 (5 bases). Between the trimmed V and J ends, which lost 0 bases and 0 bases, there was a span of 20 bases. The CDR3 is made up of 19 amino acids. Germline loops: CDR1 TSWWSYY, CDR2 QGS.